The T cell receptor beta chain under discussion was sequenced for a study of T cells in Graves' hyperthyroidism and ophthalmopathy. Study-wide results and limits: Most thyroid clonotypes expanded above 0.001 appeared in blood too.

This clonotype was seen many times. What it binds is not known. The TCR beta CDR3 regions underwent amplification using RNA transcripts as the source. TCR CDR3 underwent first-round RT-PCR with the HTBI primer set. MiXCR was run by TCRdb on the multiplex PCR reads, yielding one entry per CDR3 protein. The sample yields 500,000 to 600,000 distinct CDR3 sequences, around 20% seen once. Germline CDR1 MDHEN, CDR2 SYDVKM. The CDR3 runs 18 residues. After removal of 2 bases from V and 2 bases from J, the junction contained 12 bases not matched to a gene. Orbital computed tomography and thyroid ultrasound, together with serum TRAb and thyroxine and clinical symptoms, were used for diagnoses.

The sequencing sample was made of blood. The chain couples TRBV28 to TRBJ2-7; TRBD2 matches 10 bases. The TCR originated in a man aged 40-49 years with Graves' ophthalmopathy. Written as DNA, the CDR3 is TGTGCCAGCAGTTTAATTTCTAGCGGGAGATCCCCGCCCTACGAGCAGTACTTC. Translation gives CASSLISSGRSPPYEQYF.